This T cell receptor (beta chain) emerged from a study of T cell responses to AZD1222 COVID-19 vaccine. Broader study findings: Spike-spanning, vaccine-associated CD4 TCRs were dominant at 160-218 and 743-854. The breadth and depth of Spike-specific TCRs increased once two AZD1222 doses had been given.

As to this clone: Its antigen is unknown.

The assay was immunoSEQ multiplex PCR, and TCRdb's table has in-frame clones only and misses some. The table lists about 42,000 clones, approximately 80% of them singletons, with about 20% in the top ten. This CDR3 has 15 residues. Germline CDR1 is SGHRS and CDR2 is YFSETQ. The V gene lost 0 bases and the J gene lost 1 base, with 10 bases spanning the gap. The sequencing used peripheral blood, collected 28 days after the second AZD1222 dose. The TCR originated in an adult who received the AZD1222 COVID-19 vaccine. The rearrangement links TRBV5-1 to TRBJ1-1; D gene uncertain. The CDR3 reads CASSLDGRPNTEAFF. The CDR3 nucleotides read TGCGCCAGCAGCTTGGATGGCCGACCGAACACTGAAGCTTTCTTT.